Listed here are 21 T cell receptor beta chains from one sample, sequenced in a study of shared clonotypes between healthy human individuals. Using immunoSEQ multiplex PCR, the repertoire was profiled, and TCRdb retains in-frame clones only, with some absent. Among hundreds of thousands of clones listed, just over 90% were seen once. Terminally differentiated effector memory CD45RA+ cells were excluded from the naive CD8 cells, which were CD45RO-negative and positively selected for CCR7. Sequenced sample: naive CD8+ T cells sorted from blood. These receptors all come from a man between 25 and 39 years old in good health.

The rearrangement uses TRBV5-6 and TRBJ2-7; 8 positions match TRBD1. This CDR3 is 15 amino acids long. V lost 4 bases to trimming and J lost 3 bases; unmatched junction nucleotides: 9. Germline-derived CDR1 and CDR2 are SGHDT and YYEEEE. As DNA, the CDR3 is TGTGCCAGCAGCCCAAGGACAGGGATTTTCTACGAGCAGTACTTC. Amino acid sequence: CASSPRTGIFYEQYF. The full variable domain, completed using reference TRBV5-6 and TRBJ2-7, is DAGVTQSPTHLIKTRGQQVTLRCSPKSGHDTVSWYQQALGQGPQFIFQYYEEEERQRGNFPDRFSGHQFPNYSSELNVNALLLGDSALYLCASSPRTGIFYEQYFGPGTRLTVT.

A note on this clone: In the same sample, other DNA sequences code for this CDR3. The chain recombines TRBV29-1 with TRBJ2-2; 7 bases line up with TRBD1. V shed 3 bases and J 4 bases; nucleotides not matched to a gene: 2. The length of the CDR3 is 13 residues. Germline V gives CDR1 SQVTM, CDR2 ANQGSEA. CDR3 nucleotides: TGCAGCGTTGAGGCAGGGGGCACCGGGGAGCTGTTTTTT. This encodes CSVEAGGTGELFF.

CDR3 sequence reads: CASSLFAAYEQYF. CDR3 sequence (DNA): TGTGCCAGTAGTCTTTTTGCGGCTTACGAGCAGTACTTC. J is TRBJ2-7 and V is TRBV19; D not resolved. V lost 5 bases, J lost 4 bases, and 12 bases lay in between. Germline CDR1 and CDR2: LNHDA and SQIVND (reference sequence). CDR3 size: 13 residues.

The CDR3 here is CASRTAYDNQPQHF. The CDR3 region has the DNA TGTGCCAGCAGAACGGCATACGACAATCAGCCCCAGCATTTT. The rearrangement links TRBV28 to TRBJ1-5; D call uncertain. CDR1 is MDHEN and CDR2 is SYDVKM in the germline V gene. Trimming took off 6 bases at V and 3 bases at J, with 12 bases between the two ends. This CDR3 has 14 residues.

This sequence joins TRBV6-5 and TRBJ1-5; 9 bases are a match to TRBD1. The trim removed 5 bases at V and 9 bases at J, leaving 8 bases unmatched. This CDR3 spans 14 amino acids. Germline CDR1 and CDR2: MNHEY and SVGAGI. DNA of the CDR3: TGTGCCAGCAGTGAACAGGGGGCCGTCGGGCCCCAGCATTTT. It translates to CASSEQGAVGPQHF.

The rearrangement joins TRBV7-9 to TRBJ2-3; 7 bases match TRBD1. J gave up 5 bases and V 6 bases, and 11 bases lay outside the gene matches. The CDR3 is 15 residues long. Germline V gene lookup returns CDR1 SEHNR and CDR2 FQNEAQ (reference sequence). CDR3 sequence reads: CASRSRQGSGDTQYF. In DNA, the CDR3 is TGTGCCAGCAGGTCCAGACAGGGTTCGGGAGATACGCAGTATTTT.

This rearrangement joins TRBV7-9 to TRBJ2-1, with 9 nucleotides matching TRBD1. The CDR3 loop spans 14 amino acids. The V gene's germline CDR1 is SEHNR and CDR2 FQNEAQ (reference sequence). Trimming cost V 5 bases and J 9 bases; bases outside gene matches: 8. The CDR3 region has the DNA TGTGCCAGCAGCCCCCGACAGGGGGGTGGTGAGCAGTTCTTC. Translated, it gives CASSPRQGGGEQFF.

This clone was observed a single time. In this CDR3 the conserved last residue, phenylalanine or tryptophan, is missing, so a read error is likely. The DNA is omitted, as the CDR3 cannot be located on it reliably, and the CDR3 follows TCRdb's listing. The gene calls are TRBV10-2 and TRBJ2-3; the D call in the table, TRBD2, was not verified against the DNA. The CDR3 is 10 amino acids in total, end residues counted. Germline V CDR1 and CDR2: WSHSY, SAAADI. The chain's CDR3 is CASSESKREY.

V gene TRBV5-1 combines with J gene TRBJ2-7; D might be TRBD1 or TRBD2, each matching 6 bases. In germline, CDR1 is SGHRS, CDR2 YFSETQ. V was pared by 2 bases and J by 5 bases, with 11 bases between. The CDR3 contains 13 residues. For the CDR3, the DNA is TGCGCCAGCAGCTTTGGGGGGCTCGACGAGCAGTACTTC. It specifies CASSFGGLDEQYF.

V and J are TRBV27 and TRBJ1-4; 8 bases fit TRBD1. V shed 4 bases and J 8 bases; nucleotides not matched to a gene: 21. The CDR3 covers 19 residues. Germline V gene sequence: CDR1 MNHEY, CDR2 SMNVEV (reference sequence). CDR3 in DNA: TGTGCCAGCAGTTCATATCAGGGGGCGGGGACCATCACCGGGGAAAAACTGTTTTTT. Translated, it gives CASSSYQGAGTITGEKLFF.

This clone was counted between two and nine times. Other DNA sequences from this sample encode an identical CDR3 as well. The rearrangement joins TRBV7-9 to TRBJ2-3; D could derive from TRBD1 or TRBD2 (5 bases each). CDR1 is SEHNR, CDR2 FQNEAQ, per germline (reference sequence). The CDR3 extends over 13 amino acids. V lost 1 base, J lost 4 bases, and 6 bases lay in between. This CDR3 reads CASSLVGADTQYF. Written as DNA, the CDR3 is TGTGCCAGCAGCTTAGTGGGGGCAGATACGCAGTATTTT. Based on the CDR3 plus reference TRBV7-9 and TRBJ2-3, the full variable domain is DTGVSQNPRHKITKRGQNVTFRCDPISEHNRLYWYRQTLGQGPEFLTYFQNEAQLEKSRLLSDRFSAERPKGSFSTLEIQRTEQGDSAMYLCASSLVGADTQYFGPGTRLTVL.

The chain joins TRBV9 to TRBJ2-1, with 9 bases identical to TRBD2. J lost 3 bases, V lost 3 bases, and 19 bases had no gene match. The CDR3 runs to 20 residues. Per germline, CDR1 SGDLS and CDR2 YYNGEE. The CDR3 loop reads CASSGNPAGTSTLSYNEQFF. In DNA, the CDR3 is TGTGCCAGCAGCGGAAACCCCGCCGGGACTAGCACGTTGAGCTACAATGAGCAGTTCTTC.

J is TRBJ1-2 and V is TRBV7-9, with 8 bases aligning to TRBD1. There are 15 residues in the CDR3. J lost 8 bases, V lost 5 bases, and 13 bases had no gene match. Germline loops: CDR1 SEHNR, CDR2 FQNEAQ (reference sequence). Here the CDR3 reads CASSATQQGVEGYTF. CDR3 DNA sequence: TGTGCCAGCAGCGCTACCCAACAGGGGGTAGAGGGCTACACCTTC.

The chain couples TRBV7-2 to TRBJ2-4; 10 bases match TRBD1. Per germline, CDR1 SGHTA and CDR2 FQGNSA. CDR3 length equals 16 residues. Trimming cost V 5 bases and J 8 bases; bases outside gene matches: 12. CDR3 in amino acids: CASSRPRDRGEDIQYF. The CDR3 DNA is TGTGCCAGCAGCCGACCCAGGGACAGGGGAGAGGACATTCAGTACTTC.

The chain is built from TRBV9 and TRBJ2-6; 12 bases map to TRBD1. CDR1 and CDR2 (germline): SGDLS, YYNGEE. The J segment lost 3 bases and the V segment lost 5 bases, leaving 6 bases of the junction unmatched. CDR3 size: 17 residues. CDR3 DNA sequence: TGTGCCAGCAGATCCGGGACAGGGGGCATTGGGGCCAACGTCCTGACTTTC. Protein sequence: CASRSGTGGIGANVLTF.

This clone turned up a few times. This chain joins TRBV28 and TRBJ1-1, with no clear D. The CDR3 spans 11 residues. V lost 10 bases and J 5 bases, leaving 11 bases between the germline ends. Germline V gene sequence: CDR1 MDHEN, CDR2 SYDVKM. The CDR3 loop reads CATGFGTEAFF. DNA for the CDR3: TGTGCCACCGGATTTGGGACTGAAGCTTTCTTT.

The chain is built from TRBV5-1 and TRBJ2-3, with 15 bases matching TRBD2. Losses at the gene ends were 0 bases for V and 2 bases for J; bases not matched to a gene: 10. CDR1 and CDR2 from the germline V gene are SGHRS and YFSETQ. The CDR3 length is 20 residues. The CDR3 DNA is TGCGCCAGCAGCTTGGTCATAGGACTAGCGGGAGGGCCGGTCACAGATACGCAGTATTTT. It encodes CASSLVIGLAGGPVTDTQYF.

The CDR3 DNA follows: TGTGCCAGCGGCTCCCGGGACAGCTCCTACAATGAGCAGTTCTTC. Its translation is CASGSRDSSYNEQFF. The genes are TRBV27 and TRBJ2-1; 7 bases align to TRBD1. The V and J ends lost 8 bases and 0 bases, in that order; junction bases with no gene match: 7. The V gene's germline CDR1 is MNHEY and CDR2 SMNVEV (reference sequence). The CDR3 consists of 15 residues.

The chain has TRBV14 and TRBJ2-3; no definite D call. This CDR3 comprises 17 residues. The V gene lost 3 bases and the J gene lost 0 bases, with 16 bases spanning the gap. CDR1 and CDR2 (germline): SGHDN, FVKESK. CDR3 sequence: CASSHLDRALSTDTQYF. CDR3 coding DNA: TGTGCCAGCAGCCACCTAGACCGGGCCCTGAGCACAGATACGCAGTATTTT. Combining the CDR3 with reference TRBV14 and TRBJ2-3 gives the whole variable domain EAGVTQFPSHSVIEKGQTVTLRCDPISGHDNLYWYRRVMGKEIKFLLHFVKESKQDESGMPNNRFLAERTGGTYSTLKVQPAELEDSGVYFCASSHLDRALSTDTQYFGPGTRLTVL.

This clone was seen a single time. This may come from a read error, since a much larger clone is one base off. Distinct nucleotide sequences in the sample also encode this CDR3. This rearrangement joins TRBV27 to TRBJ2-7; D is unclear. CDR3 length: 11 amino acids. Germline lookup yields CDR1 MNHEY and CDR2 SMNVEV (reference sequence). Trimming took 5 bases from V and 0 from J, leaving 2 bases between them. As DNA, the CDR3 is TGTGCCAGCAGTACCTCCTACGAGCAGTACTTC. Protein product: CASSTSYEQYF.

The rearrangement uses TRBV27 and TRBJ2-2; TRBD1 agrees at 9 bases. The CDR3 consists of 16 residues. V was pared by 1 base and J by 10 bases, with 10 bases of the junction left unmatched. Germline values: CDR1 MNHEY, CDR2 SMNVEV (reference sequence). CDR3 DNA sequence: TGTGCCAGCAGTTTATTGTGGACAGGGGACGTCATGGAGCTGTTTTTT. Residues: CASSLLWTGDVMELFF.